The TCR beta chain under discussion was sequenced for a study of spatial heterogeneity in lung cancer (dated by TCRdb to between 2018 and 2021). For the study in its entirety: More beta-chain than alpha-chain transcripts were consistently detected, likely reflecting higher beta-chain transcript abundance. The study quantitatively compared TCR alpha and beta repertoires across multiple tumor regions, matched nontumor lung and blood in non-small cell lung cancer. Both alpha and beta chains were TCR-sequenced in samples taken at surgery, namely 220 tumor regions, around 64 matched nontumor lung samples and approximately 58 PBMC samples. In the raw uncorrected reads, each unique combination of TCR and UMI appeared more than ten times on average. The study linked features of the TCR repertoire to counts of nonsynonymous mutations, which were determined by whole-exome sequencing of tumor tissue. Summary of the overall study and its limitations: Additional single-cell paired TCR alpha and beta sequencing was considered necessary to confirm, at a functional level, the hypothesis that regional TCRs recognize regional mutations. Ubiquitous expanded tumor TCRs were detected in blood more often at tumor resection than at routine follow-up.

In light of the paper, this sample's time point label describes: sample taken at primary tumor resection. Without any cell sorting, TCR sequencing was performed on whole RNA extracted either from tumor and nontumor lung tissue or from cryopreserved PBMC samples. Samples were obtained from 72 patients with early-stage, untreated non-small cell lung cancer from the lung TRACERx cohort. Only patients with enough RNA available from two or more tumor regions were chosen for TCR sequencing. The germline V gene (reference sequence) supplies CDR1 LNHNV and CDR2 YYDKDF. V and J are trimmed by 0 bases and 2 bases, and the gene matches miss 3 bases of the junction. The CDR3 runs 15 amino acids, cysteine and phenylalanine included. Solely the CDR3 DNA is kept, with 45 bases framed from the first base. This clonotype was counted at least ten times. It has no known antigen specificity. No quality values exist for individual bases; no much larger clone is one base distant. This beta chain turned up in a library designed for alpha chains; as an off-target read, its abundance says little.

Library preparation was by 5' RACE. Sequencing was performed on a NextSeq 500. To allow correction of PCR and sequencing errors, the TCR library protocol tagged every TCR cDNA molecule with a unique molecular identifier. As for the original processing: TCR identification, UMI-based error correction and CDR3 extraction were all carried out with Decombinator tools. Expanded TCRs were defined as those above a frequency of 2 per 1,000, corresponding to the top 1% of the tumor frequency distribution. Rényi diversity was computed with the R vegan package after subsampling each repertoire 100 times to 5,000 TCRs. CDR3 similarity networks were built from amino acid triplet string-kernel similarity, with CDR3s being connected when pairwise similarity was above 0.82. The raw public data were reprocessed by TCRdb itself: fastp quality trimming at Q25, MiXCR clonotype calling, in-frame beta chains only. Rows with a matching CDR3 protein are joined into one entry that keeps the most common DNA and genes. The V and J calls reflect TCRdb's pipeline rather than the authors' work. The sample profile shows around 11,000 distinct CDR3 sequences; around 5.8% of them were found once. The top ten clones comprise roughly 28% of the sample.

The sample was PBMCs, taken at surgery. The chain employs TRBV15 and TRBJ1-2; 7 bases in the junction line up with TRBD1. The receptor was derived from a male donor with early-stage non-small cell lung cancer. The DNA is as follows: TGTGCCACCAGCAGAGACCCACAGGGGAACTATGGCTACACCTTC. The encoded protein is CATSRDPQGNYGYTF.